This T cell receptor beta chain appears in the sequencing data of a study of OX40 agonist ivuxolimab in advanced cancers. At the level of the study: Ivuxolimab is an agonistic anti-OX40 (CD134) antibody, and patients were treated with it. The study, taken as a whole, reports: Low normalized T-cell clonal expansion also characterized some of the nonresponders.

Assay used: immunoSEQ multiplex PCR; TCRdb lists only in-frame clones, some missing. The table lists approximately 71,000 clones, about 82% of them singletons. CDR1 and CDR2 (germline): MNHNY, SVGAGI (reference sequence). The CDR3 loop spans 14 amino acids. The ends lost 5 bases at V and 10 bases at J; junction bases unmatched: 9. Regarding this clone: Its antigen is undetermined.

The material was CD4+ or CD8+ T cells sorted from blood, obtained in a trial of the OX40 agonist ivuxolimab. This rearrangement joins TRBV6-6 to TRBJ2-1, with 9 bases matching TRBD1. This TCR was recovered from an adult with an advanced solid tumor such as melanoma, head and neck, liver or kidney cancer. Written as DNA, the CDR3 is TGTGCCAGCAGTCTACAGGGGGCAGGGGTCGAGCAGTTCTTC. Its translation: CASSLQGAGVEQFF.